Sequencing of this T cell receptor (beta chain) was carried out in a study of Graves' ophthalmopathy and Graves' hyperthyroidism. Scientists amplified the TCR beta CDR3 regions from RNA transcripts. HTBI primers served in a first-round RT-PCR, which a second-round multiplex PCR followed. MiXCR, applied by TCRdb to the multiplex PCR reads, yields one record per CDR3 protein. The sample records hundreds of thousands of distinct CDR3 sequences, over 40% being singletons. From germline, CDR1 is LNHDA and CDR2 SQIVND (reference sequence). The CDR3 is made up of 16 amino acids. V was pared by 3 bases and J by 15 bases, with 24 bases between.

This receptor was taken from an adult man with Graves' ophthalmopathy. V gene TRBV19 combines with J gene TRBJ1-6; no reliable D call. The sample comprised peripheral blood. This CDR3 reads CASSIHRNSILEVLHF. The CDR3 bases are TGTGCCAGTAGTATCCATCGGAACTCGATTTTAGAAGTCCTCCACTTT. Full variable domain (outside the CDR3, taken from reference TRBV19 and TRBJ1-6): DGGITQSPKYLFRKEGQNVTLSCEQNLNHDAMYWYRQDPGQGLRLIYYSQIVNDFQKGDIAEGYSVSREKKESFPLTVTSAQKNPTAFYLCASSIHRNSILEVLHFGNGTRLTVT.